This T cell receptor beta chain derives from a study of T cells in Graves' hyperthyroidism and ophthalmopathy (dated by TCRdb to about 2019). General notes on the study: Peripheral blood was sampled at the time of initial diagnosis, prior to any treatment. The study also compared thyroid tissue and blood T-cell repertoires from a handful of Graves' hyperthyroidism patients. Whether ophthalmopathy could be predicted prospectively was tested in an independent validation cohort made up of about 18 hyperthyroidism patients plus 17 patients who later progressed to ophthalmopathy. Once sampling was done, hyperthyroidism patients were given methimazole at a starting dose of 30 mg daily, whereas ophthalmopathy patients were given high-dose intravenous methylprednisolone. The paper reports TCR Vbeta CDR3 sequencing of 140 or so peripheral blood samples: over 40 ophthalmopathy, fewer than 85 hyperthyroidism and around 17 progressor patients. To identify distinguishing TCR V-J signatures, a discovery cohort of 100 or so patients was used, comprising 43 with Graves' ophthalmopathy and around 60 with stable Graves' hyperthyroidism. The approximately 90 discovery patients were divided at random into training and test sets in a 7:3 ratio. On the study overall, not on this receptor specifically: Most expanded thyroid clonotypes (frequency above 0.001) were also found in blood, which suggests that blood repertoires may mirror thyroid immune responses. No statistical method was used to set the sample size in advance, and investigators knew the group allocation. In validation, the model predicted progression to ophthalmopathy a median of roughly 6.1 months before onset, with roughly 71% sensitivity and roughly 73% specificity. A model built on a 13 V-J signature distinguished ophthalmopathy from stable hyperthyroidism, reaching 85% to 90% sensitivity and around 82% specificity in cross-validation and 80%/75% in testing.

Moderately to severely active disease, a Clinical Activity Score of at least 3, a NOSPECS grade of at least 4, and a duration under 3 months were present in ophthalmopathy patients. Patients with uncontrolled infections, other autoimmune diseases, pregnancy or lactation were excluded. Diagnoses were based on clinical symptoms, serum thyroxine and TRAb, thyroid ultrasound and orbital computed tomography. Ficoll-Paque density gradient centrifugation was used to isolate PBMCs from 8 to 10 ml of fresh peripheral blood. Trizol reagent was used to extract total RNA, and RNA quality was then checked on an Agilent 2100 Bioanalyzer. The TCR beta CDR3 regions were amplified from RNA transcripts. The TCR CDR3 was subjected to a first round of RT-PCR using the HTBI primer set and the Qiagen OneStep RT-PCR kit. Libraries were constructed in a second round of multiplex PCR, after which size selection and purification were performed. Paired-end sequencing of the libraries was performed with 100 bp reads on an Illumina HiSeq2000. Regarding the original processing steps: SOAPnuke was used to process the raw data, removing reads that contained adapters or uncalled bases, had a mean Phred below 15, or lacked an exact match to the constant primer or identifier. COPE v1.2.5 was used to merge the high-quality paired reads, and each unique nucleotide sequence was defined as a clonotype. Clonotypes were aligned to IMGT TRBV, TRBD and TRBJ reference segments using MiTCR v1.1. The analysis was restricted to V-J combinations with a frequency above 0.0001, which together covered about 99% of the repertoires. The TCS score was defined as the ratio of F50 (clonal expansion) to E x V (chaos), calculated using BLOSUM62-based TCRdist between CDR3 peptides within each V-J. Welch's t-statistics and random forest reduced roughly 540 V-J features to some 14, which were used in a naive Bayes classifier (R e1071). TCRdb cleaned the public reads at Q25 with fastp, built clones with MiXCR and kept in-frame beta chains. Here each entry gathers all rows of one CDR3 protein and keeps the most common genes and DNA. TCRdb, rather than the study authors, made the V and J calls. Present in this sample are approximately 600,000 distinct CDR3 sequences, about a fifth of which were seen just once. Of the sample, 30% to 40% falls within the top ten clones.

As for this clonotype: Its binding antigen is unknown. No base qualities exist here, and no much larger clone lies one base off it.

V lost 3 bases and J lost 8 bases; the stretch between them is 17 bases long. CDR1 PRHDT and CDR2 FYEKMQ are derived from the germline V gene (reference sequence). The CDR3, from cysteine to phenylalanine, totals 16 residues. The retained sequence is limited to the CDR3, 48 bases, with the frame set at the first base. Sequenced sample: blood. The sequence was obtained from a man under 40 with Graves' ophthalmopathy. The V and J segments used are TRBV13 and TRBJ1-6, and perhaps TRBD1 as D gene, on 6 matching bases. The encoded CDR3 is CASSLGLPGGDSPLHF. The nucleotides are TGTGCCAGCAGCTTGGGGCTTCCTGGGGGCGATTCACCCCTCCACTTT.